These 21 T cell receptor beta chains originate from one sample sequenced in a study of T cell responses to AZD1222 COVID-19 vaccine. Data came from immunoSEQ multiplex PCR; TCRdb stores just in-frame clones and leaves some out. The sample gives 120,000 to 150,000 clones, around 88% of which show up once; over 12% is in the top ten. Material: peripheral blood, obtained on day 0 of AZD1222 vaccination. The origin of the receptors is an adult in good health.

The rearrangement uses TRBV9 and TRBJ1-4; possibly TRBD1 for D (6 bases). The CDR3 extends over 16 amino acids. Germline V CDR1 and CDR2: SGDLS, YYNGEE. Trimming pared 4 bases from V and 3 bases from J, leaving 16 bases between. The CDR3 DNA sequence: TGTGCCAGCAGCATATCCCAGGGGCCCCCTAATGAAAAACTGTTTTTT. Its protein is CASSISQGPPNEKLFF.

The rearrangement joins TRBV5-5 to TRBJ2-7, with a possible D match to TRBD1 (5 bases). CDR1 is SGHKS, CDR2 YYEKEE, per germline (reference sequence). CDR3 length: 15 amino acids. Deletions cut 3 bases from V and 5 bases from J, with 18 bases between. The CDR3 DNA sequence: TGTGCCAGCAGCTCACAGGCTAGGACAAACAACGAGCAGTACTTC. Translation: CASSSQARTNNEQYF.

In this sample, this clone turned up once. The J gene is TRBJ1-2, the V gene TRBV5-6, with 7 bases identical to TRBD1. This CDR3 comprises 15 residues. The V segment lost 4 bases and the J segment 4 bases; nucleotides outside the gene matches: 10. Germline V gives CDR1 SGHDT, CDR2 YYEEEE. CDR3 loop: CASSLMQGGSYGYTF. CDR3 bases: TGTGCCAGCAGCCTCATGCAGGGGGGTAGCTATGGCTACACCTTC. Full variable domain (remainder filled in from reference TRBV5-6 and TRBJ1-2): DAGVTQSPTHLIKTRGQQVTLRCSPKSGHDTVSWYQQALGQGPQFIFQYYEEEERQRGNFPDRFSGHQFPNYSSELNVNALLLGDSALYLCASSLMQGGSYGYTFGSGTRLTVV.

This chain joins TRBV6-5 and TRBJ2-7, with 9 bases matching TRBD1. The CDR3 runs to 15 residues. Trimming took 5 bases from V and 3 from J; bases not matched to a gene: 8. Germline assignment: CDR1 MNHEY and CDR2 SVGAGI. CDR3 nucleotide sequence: TGTGCCAGCAGTCCCTACCCGGACAGGGGCTACGAGCAGTACTTC. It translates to CASSPYPDRGYEQYF.

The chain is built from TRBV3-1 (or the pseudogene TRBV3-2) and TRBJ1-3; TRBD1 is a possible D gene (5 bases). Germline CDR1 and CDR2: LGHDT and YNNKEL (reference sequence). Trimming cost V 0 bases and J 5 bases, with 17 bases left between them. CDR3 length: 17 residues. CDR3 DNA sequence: TGTGCCAGCAGCCAAGATCGTAGGGGAATAGGGAGAAACACCATATATTTT. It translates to CASSQDRRGIGRNTIYF.

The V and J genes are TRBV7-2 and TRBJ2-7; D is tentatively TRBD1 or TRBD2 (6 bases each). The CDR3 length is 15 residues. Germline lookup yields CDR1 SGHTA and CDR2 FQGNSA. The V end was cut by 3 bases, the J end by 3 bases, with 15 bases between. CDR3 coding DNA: TGTGCCAGCAGCTTTGGGGGGCCGGGCCTCTACGAGCAGTACTTC. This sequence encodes CASSFGGPGLYEQYF.

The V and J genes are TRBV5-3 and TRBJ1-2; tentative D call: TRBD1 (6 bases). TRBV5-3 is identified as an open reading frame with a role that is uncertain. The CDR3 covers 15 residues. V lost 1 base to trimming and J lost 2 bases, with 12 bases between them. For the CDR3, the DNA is TGTGCCAGAAGCTTGTACGCCGACAGGAACTATGGCTACACCTTC. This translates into CARSLYADRNYGYTF.

The CDR3 loop reads CASSAGQNTEAFF. CDR3 coding DNA: TGTGCCAGCAGCGCGGGACAGAACACTGAAGCTTTCTTT. V usage is TRBV9 and J usage is TRBJ1-1; possible D gene TRBD1, 6 bases. V dropped 3 bases and J dropped 1 base, with 7 bases sitting between them. The germline V gene has CDR1 SGDLS and CDR2 YYNGEE. The CDR3 covers 13 residues.

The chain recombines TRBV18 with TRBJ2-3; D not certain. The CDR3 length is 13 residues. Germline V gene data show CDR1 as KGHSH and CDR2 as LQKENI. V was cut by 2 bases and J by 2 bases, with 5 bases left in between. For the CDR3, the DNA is TGTGCCAGCTCACCAGCGAACACAGATACGCAGTATTTT. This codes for CASSPANTDTQYF.

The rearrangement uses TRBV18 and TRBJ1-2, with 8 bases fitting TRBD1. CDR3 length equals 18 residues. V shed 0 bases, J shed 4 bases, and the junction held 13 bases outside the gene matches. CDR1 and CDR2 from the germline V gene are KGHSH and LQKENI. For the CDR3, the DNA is TGTGCCAGCTCACCACCAAACAACGACAGGGGAGGTATCTATGGCTACACCTTC. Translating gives CASSPPNNDRGGIYGYTF.

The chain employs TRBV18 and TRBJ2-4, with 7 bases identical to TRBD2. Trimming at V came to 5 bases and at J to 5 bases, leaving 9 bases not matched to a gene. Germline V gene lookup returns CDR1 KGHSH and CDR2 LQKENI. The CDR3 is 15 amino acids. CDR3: CASSSGAGVQNIQYF. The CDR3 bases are TGTGCCAGCTCAAGCGGGGCCGGAGTCCAAAACATTCAGTACTTC.

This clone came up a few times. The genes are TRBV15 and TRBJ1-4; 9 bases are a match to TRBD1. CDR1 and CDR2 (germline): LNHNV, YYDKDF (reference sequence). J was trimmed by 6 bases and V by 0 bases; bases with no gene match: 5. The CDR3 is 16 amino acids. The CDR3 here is CATSRDPGQGHEKLFF. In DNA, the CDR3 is TGTGCCACCAGCAGAGATCCGGGACAGGGACATGAAAAACTGTTTTTT.

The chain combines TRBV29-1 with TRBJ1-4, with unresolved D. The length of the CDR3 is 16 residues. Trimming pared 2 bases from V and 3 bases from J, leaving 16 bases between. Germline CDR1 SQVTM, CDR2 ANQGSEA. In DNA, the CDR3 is TGCAGCGTTGAACTTTACGACCGGGCCCCTAATGAAAAACTGTTTTTT. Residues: CSVELYDRAPNEKLFF.

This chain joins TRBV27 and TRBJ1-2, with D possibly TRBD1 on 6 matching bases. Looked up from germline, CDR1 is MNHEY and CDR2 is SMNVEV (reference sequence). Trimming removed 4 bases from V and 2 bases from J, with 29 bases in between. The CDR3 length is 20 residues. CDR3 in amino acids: CASSSHPGGNWGAGNYGYTF. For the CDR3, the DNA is TGTGCCAGCAGTTCACACCCGGGGGGGAACTGGGGGGCCGGGAACTATGGCTACACCTTC.

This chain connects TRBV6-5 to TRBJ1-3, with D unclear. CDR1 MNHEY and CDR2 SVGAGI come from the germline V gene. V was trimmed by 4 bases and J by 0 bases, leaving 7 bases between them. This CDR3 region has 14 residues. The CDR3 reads CASSLTYSGNTIYF. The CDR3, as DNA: TGTGCCAGCAGTTTAACATACTCTGGAAACACCATATATTTT.

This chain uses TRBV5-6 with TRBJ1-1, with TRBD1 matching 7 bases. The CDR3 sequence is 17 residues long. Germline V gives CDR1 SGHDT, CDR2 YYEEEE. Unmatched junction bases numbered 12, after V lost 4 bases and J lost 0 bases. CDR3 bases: TGTGCCAGCAGCGGGGGCCTACAGGGGAACCTGAACACTGAAGCTTTCTTT. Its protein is CASSGGLQGNLNTEAFF.

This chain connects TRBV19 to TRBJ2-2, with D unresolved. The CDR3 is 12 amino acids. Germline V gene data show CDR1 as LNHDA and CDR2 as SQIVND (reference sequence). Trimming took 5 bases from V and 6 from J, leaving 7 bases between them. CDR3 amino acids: CASSPTSGELFF. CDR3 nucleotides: TGTGCCAGTAGTCCAACGTCCGGGGAGCTGTTTTTT.

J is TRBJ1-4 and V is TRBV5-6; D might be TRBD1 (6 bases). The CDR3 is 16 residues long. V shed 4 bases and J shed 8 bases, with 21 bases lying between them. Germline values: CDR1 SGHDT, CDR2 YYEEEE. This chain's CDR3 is CASSPGGRQVGEKLFF. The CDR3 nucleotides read TGTGCCAGCAGCCCGGGGGGCAGGCAAGTAGGGGAAAAACTGTTTTTT.

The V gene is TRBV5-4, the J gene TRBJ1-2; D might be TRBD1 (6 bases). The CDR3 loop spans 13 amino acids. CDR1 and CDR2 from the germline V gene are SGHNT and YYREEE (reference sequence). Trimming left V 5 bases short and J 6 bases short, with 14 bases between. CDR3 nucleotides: TGTGCCAGCAGACAGGGTCGAGGCGATGGCTACACCTTC. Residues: CASRQGRGDGYTF. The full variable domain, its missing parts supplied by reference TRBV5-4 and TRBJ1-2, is ETGVTQSPTHLIKTRGQQVTLRCSSQSGHNTVSWYQQALGQGPQFIFQYYREEENGRGNFPPRFSGLQFPNYSSELNVNALELDDSALYLCASRQGRGDGYTFGSGTRLTVV.

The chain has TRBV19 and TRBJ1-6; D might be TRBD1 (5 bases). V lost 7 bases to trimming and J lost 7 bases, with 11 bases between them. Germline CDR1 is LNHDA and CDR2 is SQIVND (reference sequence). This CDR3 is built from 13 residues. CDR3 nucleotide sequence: TGTGCCAGTAATAGGGGAGACAATTCACCCCTCCACTTT. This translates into CASNRGDNSPLHF.

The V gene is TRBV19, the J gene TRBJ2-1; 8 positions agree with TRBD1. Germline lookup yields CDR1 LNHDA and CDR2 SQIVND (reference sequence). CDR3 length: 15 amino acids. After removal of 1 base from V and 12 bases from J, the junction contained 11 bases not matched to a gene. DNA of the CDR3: TGTGCCAGTAGTATAGCGAGACAGGGGATGCGGGGGCAGTTCTTC. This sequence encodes CASSIARQGMRGQFF. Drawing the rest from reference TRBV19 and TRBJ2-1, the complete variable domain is DGGITQSPKYLFRKEGQNVTLSCEQNLNHDAMYWYRQDPGQGLRLIYYSQIVNDFQKGDIAEGYSVSREKKESFPLTVTSAQKNPTAFYLCASSIARQGMRGQFFGPGTRLTVL.